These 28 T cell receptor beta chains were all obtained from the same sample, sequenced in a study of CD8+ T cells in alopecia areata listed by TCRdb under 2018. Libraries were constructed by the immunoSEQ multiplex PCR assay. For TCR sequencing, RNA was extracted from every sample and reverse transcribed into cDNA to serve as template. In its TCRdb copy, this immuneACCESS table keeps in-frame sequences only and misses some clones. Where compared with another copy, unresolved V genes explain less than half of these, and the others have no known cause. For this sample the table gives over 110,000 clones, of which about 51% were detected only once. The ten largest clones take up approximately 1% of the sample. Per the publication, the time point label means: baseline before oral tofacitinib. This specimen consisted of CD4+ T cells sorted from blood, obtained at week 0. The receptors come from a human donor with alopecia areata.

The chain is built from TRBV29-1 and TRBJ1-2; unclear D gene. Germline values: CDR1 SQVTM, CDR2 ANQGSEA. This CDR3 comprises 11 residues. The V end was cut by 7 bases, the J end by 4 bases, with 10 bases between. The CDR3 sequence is CSGTSGYGYTF. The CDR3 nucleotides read TGCAGCGGCACCAGTGGCTATGGCTACACCTTC.

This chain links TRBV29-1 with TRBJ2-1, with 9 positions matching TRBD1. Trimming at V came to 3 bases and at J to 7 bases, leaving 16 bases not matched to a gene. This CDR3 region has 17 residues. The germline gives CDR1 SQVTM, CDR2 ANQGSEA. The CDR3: CSVDRGQGRQGMNEQFF. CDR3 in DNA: TGCAGCGTTGACCGCGGACAGGGGCGCCAGGGGATGAATGAGCAGTTCTTC.

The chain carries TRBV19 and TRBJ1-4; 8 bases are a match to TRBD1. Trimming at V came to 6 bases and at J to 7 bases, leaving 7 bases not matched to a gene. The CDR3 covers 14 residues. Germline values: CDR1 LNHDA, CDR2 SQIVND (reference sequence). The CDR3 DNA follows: TGTGCCAGTAGACTCCAGGGGGCGGCTGAAAAACTGTTTTTT. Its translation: CASRLQGAAEKLFF.

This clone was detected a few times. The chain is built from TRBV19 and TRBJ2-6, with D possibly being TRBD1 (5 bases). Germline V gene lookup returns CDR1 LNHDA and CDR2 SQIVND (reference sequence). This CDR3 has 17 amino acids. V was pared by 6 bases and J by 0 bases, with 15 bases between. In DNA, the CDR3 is TGTGCCAGTAGGAGAACAGGTGGGCCCTCTGGGGCCAACGTCCTGACTTTC. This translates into CASRRTGGPSGANVLTF.

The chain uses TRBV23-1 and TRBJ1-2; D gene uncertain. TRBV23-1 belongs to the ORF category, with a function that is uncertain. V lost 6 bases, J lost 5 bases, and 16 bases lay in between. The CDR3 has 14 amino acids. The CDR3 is CASRTGCSSYGYTF. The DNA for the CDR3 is TGCGCCAGCAGGACGGGCTGCTCCTCATATGGCTACACCTTC.

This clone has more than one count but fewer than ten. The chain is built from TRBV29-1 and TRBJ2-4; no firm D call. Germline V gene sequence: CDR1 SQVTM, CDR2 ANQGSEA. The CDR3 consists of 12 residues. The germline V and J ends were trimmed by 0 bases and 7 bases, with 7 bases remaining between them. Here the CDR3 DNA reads TGCAGCGTTGAAGACACGCGGAACATTCAGTACTTC. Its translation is CSVEDTRNIQYF.

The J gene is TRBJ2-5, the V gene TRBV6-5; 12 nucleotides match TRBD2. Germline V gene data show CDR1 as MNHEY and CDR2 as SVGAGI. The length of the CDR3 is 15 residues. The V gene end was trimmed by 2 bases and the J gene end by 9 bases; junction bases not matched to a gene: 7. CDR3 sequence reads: CASSYVTSGGPPQYF. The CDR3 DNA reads TGTGCCAGCAGTTACGTGACTAGCGGGGGTCCCCCCCAGTACTTC.

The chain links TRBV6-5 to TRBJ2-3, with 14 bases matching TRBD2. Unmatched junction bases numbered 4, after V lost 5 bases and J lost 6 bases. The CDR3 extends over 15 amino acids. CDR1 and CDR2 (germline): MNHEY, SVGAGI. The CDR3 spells CASSGLAGGPDTQYF. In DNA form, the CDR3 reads TGTGCCAGCAGTGGACTAGCGGGAGGTCCCGATACGCAGTATTTT.

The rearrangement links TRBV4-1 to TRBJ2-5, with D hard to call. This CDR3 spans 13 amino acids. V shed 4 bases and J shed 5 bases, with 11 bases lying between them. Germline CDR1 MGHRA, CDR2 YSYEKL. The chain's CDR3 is CASSLAFSETQYF. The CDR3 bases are TGCGCCAGCAGCCTTGCGTTTTCCGAGACCCAGTACTTC.

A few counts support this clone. CDR3 DNA: TGTGCCAGCAGCTTAGATCCTAGCGGCACCTACGAGCAGTACTTC. This translates into CASSLDPSGTYEQYF. The V gene is TRBV7-2, the J gene TRBJ2-7, with TRBD2 identical over 7 bases. J gave up 2 bases and V 1 base, and 5 bases lay outside the gene matches. Germline V lookup: CDR1 SGHTA, CDR2 FQGNSA. The CDR3 spans 15 residues.

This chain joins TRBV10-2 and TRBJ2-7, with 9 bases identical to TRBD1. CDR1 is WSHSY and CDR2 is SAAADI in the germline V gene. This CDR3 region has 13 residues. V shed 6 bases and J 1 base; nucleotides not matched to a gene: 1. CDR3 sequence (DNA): TGCGCCAGCAGGGACAGGGGATCCTACGAGCAGTACTTC. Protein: CASRDRGSYEQYF.

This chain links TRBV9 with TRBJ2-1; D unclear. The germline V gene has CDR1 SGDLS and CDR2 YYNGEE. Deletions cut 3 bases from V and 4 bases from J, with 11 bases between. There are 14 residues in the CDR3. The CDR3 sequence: CASSAEASYNEQFF. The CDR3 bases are TGTGCCAGCAGCGCGGAAGCATCGTACAATGAGCAGTTCTTC.

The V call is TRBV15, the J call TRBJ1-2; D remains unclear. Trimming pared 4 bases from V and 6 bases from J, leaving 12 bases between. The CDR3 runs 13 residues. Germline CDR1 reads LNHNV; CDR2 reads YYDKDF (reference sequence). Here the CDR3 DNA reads TGTGCCACCAGCACCCGTGGGATCGATGGCTACACCTTC. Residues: CATSTRGIDGYTF.

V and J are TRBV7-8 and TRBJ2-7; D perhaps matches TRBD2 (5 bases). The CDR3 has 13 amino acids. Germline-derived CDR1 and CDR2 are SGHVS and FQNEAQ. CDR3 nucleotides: TGTGCTGGAGAGCGGCTGGGTTACGGCGAGCAGTACTTC. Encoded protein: CAGERLGYGEQYF.

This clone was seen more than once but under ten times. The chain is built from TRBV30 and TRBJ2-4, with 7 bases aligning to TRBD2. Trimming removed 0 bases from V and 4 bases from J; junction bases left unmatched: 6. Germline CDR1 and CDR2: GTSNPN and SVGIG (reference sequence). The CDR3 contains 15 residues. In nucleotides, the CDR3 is TGTGCCTGGAGTGTGGGAGGGAGCGCTAAAAACATTCAGTACTTC. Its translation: CAWSVGGSAKNIQYF.

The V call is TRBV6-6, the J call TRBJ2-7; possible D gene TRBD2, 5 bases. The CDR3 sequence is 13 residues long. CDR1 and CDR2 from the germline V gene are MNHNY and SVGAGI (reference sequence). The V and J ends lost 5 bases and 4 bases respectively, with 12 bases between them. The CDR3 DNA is TGTGCCAGCAGTCGAACGGGGAGATACGAGCAGTACTTC. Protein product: CASSRTGRYEQYF.

The CDR3 region has the DNA TGTGCCAGCAGCTTGGGACTAGCCCACGAGCAGTACTTC. Its protein product is CASSLGLAHEQYF. The chain combines TRBV7-9 with TRBJ2-7, with 9 positions matching TRBD2. The CDR3 consists of 13 residues. Germline CDR1 reads SEHNR; CDR2 reads FQNEAQ (reference sequence). V gave up 3 bases and J gave up 5 bases; unmatched junction bases: 2.

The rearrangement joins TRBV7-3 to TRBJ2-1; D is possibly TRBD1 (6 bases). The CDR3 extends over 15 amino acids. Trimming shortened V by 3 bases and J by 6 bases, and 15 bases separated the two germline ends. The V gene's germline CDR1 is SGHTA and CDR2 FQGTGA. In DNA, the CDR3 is TGTGCCAGCAGCTTGACCCGGGACAACAGCAATGAGCAGTTCTTC. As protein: CASSLTRDNSNEQFF. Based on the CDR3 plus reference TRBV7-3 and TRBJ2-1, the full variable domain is GAGVSQTPSNKVTEKGKYVELRCDPISGHTALYWYRQSLGQGPEFLIYFQGTGAADDSGLPNDRFFAVRPEGSVSTLKIQRTERGDSAVYLCASSLTRDNSNEQFFGPGTRLTVL.

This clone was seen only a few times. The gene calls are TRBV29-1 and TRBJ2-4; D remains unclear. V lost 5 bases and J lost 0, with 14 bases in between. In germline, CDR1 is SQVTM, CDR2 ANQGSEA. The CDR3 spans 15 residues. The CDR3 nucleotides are TGCAGCGTTCTAAAGGGAAATTTAGCCAAAAACATTCAGTACTTC. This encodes CSVLKGNLAKNIQYF.

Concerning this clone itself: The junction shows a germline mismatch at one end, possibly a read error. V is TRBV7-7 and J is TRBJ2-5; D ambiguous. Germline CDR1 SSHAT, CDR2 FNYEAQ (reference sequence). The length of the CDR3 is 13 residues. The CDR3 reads CASSLEFQETQYF. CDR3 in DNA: TGTGCTAGCAGCTTAGAGTTCCAAGAGACCCAGTACTTC. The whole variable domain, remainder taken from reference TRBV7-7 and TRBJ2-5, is GAGVSQSPRYKVTKRGQDVTLRCDPISSHATLYWYQQALGQGPEFLTYFNYEAQPDKSGLPSDRFSAERPEGSISTLTIQRTEQRDSAMYRCASSLEFQETQYFGPGTRLLVL.

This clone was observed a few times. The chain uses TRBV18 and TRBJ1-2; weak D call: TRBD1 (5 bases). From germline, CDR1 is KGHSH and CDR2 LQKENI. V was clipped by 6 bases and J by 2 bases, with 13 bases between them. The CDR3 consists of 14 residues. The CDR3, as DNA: TGTGCCAGCTCCCCCGACAGATTAAACTATGGCTACACCTTC. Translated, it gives CASSPDRLNYGYTF.

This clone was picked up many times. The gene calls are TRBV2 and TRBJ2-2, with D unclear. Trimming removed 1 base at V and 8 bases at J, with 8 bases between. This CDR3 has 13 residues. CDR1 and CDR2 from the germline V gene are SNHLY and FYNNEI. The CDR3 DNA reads TGTGCCAGCAGTGAAGTAACCGCAGGGGAGCTGTTTTTT. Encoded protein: CASSEVTAGELFF.

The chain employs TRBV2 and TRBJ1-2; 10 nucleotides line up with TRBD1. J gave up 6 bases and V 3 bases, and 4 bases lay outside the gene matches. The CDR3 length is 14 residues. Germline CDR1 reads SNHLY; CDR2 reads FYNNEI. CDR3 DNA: TGTGCCAGCAGTGAGGATGGGACAGGGGATGGCTACACCTTC. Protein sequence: CASSEDGTGDGYTF.

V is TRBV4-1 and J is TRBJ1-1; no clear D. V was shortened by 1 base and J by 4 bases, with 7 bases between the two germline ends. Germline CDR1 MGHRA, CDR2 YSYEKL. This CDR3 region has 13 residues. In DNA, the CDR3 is TGCGCCAGCAGCCAAGCCTCAGGCACTGAAGCTTTCTTT. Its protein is CASSQASGTEAFF.

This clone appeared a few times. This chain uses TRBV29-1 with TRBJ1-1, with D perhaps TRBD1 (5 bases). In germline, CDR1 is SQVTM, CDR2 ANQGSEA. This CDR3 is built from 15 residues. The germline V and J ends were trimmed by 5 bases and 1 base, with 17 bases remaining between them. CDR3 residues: CSVPTPGRTNTEAFF. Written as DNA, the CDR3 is TGCAGCGTTCCCACTCCGGGGCGGACGAACACTGAAGCTTTCTTT.

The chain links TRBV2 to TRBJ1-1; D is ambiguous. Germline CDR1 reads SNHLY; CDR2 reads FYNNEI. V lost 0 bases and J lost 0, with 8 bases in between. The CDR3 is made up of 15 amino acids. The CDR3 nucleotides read TGTGCCAGCAGTGAAGCTGCGGGGATGAACACTGAAGCTTTCTTT. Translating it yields CASSEAAGMNTEAFF.

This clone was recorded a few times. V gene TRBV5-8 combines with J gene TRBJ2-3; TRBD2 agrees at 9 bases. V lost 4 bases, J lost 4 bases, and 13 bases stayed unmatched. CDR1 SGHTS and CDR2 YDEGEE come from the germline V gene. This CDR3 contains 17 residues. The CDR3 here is CASSPLGSGSMPDTQYF. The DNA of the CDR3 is TGTGCCAGCAGCCCCCTTGGTAGCGGGAGTATGCCAGATACGCAGTATTTT.

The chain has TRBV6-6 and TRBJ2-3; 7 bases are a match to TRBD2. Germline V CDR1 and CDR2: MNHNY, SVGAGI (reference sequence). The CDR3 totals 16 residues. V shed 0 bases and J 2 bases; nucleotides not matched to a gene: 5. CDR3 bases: TGTGCCAGCAGTTACTCGTTGCGGGAGCTCACAGATACGCAGTATTTT. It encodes CASSYSLRELTDTQYF.